This T cell receptor (beta chain) originates from a study of cytomegalovirus exposure and HLA in healthy donors. PCR used 60 Vbeta primers and 13 Jbeta primers. Assay used: immunoSEQ multiplex PCR; TCRdb lists only in-frame clones, some missing. The sample includes roughly 190,000 clones, roughly 73% of them seen just once. In this sample, this clone turned up once. V was pared by 4 bases and J by 4 bases, with 11 bases between. The CDR3 spans 14 residues. Per the germline V gene, CDR1 is SGHRS and CDR2 is YFSETQ. Sample: PBMCs. The clonotype comes from a woman in her twenties or thirties in good health and CMV-seropositive. The chain employs TRBV5-1 and TRBJ1-4; perhaps TRBD1 as D (6 bases). As DNA, the CDR3 is TGCGCCAGCAGCCGGGGGGCGGGTAATGAAAAACTGTTTTTT. Protein: CASSRGAGNEKLFF.